The T cell receptor beta chain described here comes from a study of cytomegalovirus exposure and HLA in healthy donors. As to this clone: Antigen: not known.

In germline, CDR1 is SGHDN, CDR2 FVKESK. V lost 3 bases and J lost 6; bases outside the gene matches: 4. The CDR3 extends over 13 amino acids. Primers included in the PCR were 60 Vbeta and 13 Jbeta primers. Assay used: immunoSEQ multiplex PCR; TCRdb lists only in-frame clones, some missing. The data include approximately 130,000 clones; the top ten clones carry roughly 2%. Study-level results: It is likely that the observed cluster of highly shared sequence variants was a sequencing artifact. As confirmed in vitro, three CMV-associated chains were specific for CMV antigens.

The sequence was collected from a woman between 55 and 75 years old in good health and CMV-seronegative. The rearrangement joins TRBV14 to TRBJ2-7; 8 positions match TRBD1. Specimen: PBMCs. The CDR3 DNA sequence: TGTGCCAGCAGCCAGGACAGGGTGACCGAGCAGTACTTC. Amino acid sequence: CASSQDRVTEQYF.